This T cell receptor beta chain was obtained from a study of early T cells in non-severe SARS-CoV-2 infection. This clonotype was counted ten times or more. TCRdb fed the 5' RACE reads into MiXCR, producing one record per CDR3 protein. In the table there are over 90,000 distinct CDR3 sequences, less than 15% of which are singletons. The CDR3 runs 14 residues. With V trimmed by 6 bases and J by 3 bases, 7 bases remained unmatched. CDR1 and CDR2 from the germline V gene are SGHAT and FQNNGV. This clonotype was obtained from an adult who was a healthcare worker with PCR-confirmed SARS-CoV-2 infection or an uninfected control (not recorded which). The chain recombines TRBV11-2 with TRBJ2-7; 8 nucleotides line up with TRBD1. The specimen was whole blood. CDR3 nucleotide sequence: TGTGCCAGCAGTTCCGGGACAGGTTACTACGAGCAGTACTTC. Translation gives CASSSGTGYYEQYF.